Below, one TCR beta chain is given with its context. The data derive from a study of blood T cell repertoires in COVID-19. In germline, CDR1 is SGHRS, CDR2 YFSETQ. The CDR3 is made up of 16 amino acids. With 2 bases clipped from V and 2 bases from J, the junction kept 4 bases outside the gene matches. Under the authors' procedure: Cell counts per sample came from amplifying reference gene primers. Data came from immunoSEQ multiplex PCR; TCRdb stores just in-frame clones and leaves some out. Clone size and V and J calls were adopted from that table, with D and trimming inferred from the DNA. The table has 110,000 to 150,000 clones, 76% seen once.

This TCR was sampled from a man aged 60-69 years with acute or convalescent COVID-19. Input material: peripheral blood. The chain couples TRBV5-1 to TRBJ2-1, with 10 bases that match TRBD2. The CDR3: CASSFGTSVAYNEQFF. The DNA for the CDR3 is TGCGCCAGCAGCTTCGGGACTAGCGTTGCCTACAATGAGCAGTTCTTC.